One and the same sample provided the 19 T cell receptor beta chains below, sequenced in a study of beta chain features in type 1 diabetes. Investigators reverse transcribed all isolated RNA, so they sequenced expressed TCRB transcripts. The data were produced by immunoSEQ multiplex PCR, yet TCRdb's version contains in-frame clones alone and is incomplete. In the table there are 850,000 to 900,000 clones, roughly 17% of which are singletons. The source material was naive CD4+ T cells from blood. These receptor sequences come from a woman younger than 30 in good health.

The chain joins TRBV7-2 to TRBJ2-6; D gene unclear. The CDR3 runs to 14 residues. V gave up 4 bases and J gave up 2 bases, with 6 bases separating them. Germline loops: CDR1 SGHTA, CDR2 FQGNSA. Here the CDR3 DNA reads TGTGCCAGCAGCTGGGGTACTGGGGCCAACGTCCTGACTTTC. The encoded protein is CASSWGTGANVLTF.

The chain combines TRBV28 with TRBJ2-7; 9 nucleotides match TRBD1. The CDR3 has 13 amino acids. Germline loops: CDR1 MDHEN, CDR2 SYDVKM. V trimming: 6 bases; J trimming: 3 bases; junction bases outside the gene matches: 3. The CDR3 bases are TGTGCCAGCAGCCAGGACAGGGGCTACGAGCAGTACTTC. It yields the protein CASSQDRGYEQYF.

V is TRBV6-5 and J is TRBJ2-7, with D possibly being TRBD1 or TRBD2 (5 bases each). The CDR3 length is 14 residues. The ends were cut back, 6 bases at V and 1 base at J, with 13 bases in the middle. From germline, CDR1 is MNHEY and CDR2 SVGAGI. This chain's CDR3 is CASSLPGRSYEQYF. Here the CDR3 DNA reads TGTGCCAGCAGCCTGCCGGGACGGTCCTACGAGCAGTACTTC.

This clone was found a few times. The rearrangement links TRBV4-3 to TRBJ2-7; TRBD1 matches at 7 bases. The V segment lost 3 bases and the J segment 0 bases; nucleotides outside the gene matches: 11. Germline values: CDR1 LGHNA, CDR2 YSLEER. The CDR3 has 17 residues. The CDR3 loop reads CASSHTRDSRRSYEQYF. CDR3 nucleotide sequence: TGCGCCAGCAGCCACACCAGGGACAGTCGACGCTCCTACGAGCAGTACTTC.

The chain employs TRBV25-1 and TRBJ1-1; D gene unclear. CDR1 and CDR2 (germline): MGHDK, SYGVNS. Trimming removed 3 bases at V and 8 bases at J, with 13 bases between. The CDR3 covers 13 residues. The CDR3, as DNA: TGTGCCAGCAGTGATCGACCAGGTATGGAAGCTTTCTTT. Amino acids: CASSDRPGMEAFF.

The CDR3, as DNA: TGTGCCAGCAGTTACTCCCCCGGCAGGGCTGAAGCTTTCTTT. This gives the protein CASSYSPGRAEAFF. J is TRBJ1-1 and V is TRBV6-5; perhaps TRBD1 as D (5 bases). V was trimmed by 0 bases and J by 6 bases, leaving 11 bases between them. The CDR3 is 14 amino acids. Germline assignment: CDR1 MNHEY and CDR2 SVGAGI.

This clone was seen only a few times. J is TRBJ2-1 and V is TRBV7-9, with D unresolved. The CDR3 is 11 amino acids. V gave up 3 bases and J gave up 8 bases, with 5 bases separating them. The V gene's germline CDR1 is SEHNR and CDR2 FQNEAQ (reference sequence). The chain's CDR3 is CASSFYDEQFF. In DNA form, the CDR3 reads TGTGCCAGCAGCTTCTATGATGAGCAGTTCTTC.

The chain carries TRBV28 and TRBJ2-2; D is unclear. Germline CDR1 and CDR2: MDHEN and SYDVKM. The CDR3 is 13 amino acids. Trimming stripped 7 bases from V and 6 bases from J, with 12 bases between. CDR3 DNA: TGTGCCAGCACCCCGTTGCGCCCCGGGGAGCTGTTTTTT. Residues: CASTPLRPGELFF.

Only a few counts were recorded for this clone. The chain has TRBV4-1 and TRBJ1-4, with TRBD1 as a possible D gene (5 bases). V dropped 5 bases and J dropped 7 bases, with 17 bases sitting between them. CDR1 and CDR2 (germline): MGHRA, YSYEKL. The CDR3 spans 15 residues. CDR3 in DNA: TGCGCCAGCAGCGAAGCGCCAGGGCGAAGTGAAAAACTGTTTTTT. Encoded protein: CASSEAPGRSEKLFF.

The rearrangement joins TRBV4-1 to TRBJ2-6; D is undetermined. The length of the CDR3 is 16 residues. CDR1 and CDR2 from the germline V gene are MGHRA and YSYEKL. Between the trimmed V and J ends, which lost 1 base and 2 bases, there was a span of 9 bases. The CDR3 spells CASSQVLPAGANVLTF. For the CDR3, the DNA is TGCGCCAGCAGCCAAGTTCTTCCGGCTGGGGCCAACGTCCTGACTTTC.

The chain links TRBV28 to TRBJ1-5; no firm D call. V was shortened by 2 bases and J by 6 bases, with 5 bases between the two germline ends. Germline values: CDR1 MDHEN, CDR2 SYDVKM. This CDR3 comprises 12 residues. The CDR3 here is CASSLRSQPQHF. The CDR3 DNA sequence: TGTGCCAGCAGTTTAAGGAGTCAGCCCCAGCATTTT. Full variable domain (remainder filled in from reference TRBV28 and TRBJ1-5): DVKVTQSSRYLVKRTGEKVFLECVQDMDHENMFWYRQDPGLGLRLIYFSYDVKMKEKGDIPEGYSVSREKKERFSLILESASTNQTSMYLCASSLRSQPQHFGDGTRLSIL.

This clone appeared a few times. The chain uses TRBV6-6 and TRBJ2-1, with D tentatively TRBD2 (5 bases). CDR3 size: 14 residues. V was shortened by 2 bases and J by 9 bases, with 14 bases between the two germline ends. In germline, CDR1 is MNHNY, CDR2 SVGAGI (reference sequence). This chain's CDR3 is CASSYDRRGGEQFF. CDR3 nucleotide sequence: TGTGCCAGCAGTTACGACCGACGGGGTGGTGAGCAGTTCTTC.

This chain joins TRBV6-1 and TRBJ1-3; D gene uncertain. This CDR3 is built from 15 residues. V lost 7 bases to trimming and J lost 4 bases, with 17 bases between them. Germline loops: CDR1 MNHNS, CDR2 SASEGT. CDR3 in amino acids: CASTFEGVSGNTIYF. CDR3 DNA: TGTGCCAGCACCTTTGAGGGTGTTTCGGGAAACACCATATATTTT.

This clone was counted only a few times. This specimen includes other DNA sequences encoding the same CDR3. The chain is built from TRBV6-5 and TRBJ1-2; 10 bases map to TRBD1. This CDR3 region has 14 residues. With V trimmed by 2 bases and J by 7 bases, 4 bases remained unmatched. Per the germline V gene, CDR1 is MNHEY and CDR2 is SVGAGI. The DNA of the CDR3 is TGTGCCAGCAGTTACAGACAGGGGGCGGCTGGCTACACCTTC. Protein: CASSYRQGAAGYTF.

The chain employs TRBV28 and TRBJ2-7; D gene ambiguous. The V end was cut by 7 bases, the J end by 6 bases, with 10 bases between. The CDR3 extends over 11 amino acids. Germline V lookup: CDR1 MDHEN, CDR2 SYDVKM. The CDR3, as DNA: TGTGCCAGCATGGATTGGGGCGAGCAGTACTTC. Protein: CASMDWGEQYF.

This chain joins TRBV5-1 and TRBJ2-5; TRBD1 agrees at 8 bases. V trimming: 4 bases; J trimming: 5 bases; junction bases outside the gene matches: 13. The V gene's germline CDR1 is SGHRS and CDR2 YFSETQ. The CDR3 has 16 residues. CDR3 nucleotide sequence: TGCGCCAGCAGCCCCTTTCGGGCAGGGGGCGTGGAGACCCAGTACTTC. The encoded protein is CASSPFRAGGVETQYF. The full variable domain, with the rest looked up from reference TRBV5-1 and TRBJ2-5, is KAGVTQTPRYLIKTRGQQVTLSCSPISGHRSVSWYQQTPGQGLQFLFEYFSETQRNKGNFPGRFSGRQFSNSRSEMNVSTLELGDSALYLCASSPFRAGGVETQYFGPGTRLLVL.

V gene TRBV7-9 combines with J gene TRBJ2-3; no clear D. Trimming took 4 bases from V and 5 from J, leaving 4 bases between them. The germline CDR1 and CDR2 sequences are SEHNR and FQNEAQ (reference sequence). This CDR3 spans 11 amino acids. The CDR3 nucleotides read TGTGCCAGCAGCTATCAAGATACGCAGTATTTT. Its translation is CASSYQDTQYF. The full variable domain, with the rest looked up from reference TRBV7-9 and TRBJ2-3, is DTGVSQNPRHKITKRGQNVTFRCDPISEHNRLYWYRQTLGQGPEFLTYFQNEAQLEKSRLLSDRFSAERPKGSFSTLEIQRTEQGDSAMYLCASSYQDTQYFGPGTRLTVL.

The V gene is TRBV11-1, the J gene TRBJ2-1; D unresolved. Germline assignment: CDR1 SGHAT and CDR2 FQDESV (reference sequence). V was trimmed by 5 bases and J by 13 bases, leaving 18 bases between them. The length of the CDR3 is 13 residues. Here the CDR3 reads CASSNNFRSFQFF. CDR3 nucleotides: TGTGCCAGCAGCAATAACTTTCGGTCTTTTCAGTTCTTC. Filled out from reference TRBV11-1 and TRBJ2-1, the complete variable domain reads EAEVAQSPRYKITEKSQAVAFWCDPISGHATLYWYRQILGQGPELLVQFQDESVVDDSQLPKDRFSAERLKGVDSTLKIQPAELGDSAMYLCASSNNFRSFQFFGPGTRLTVL.

This clone has just a few counts. The chain carries TRBV19 and TRBJ2-2; possibly TRBD2 for D (6 bases). CDR1 and CDR2 from the germline V gene are LNHDA and SQIVND (reference sequence). Trimming pared 0 bases from V and 4 bases from J, leaving 12 bases between. The CDR3 contains 16 residues. The CDR3 DNA is TGTGCCAGTAGTATAGATCTCGGGACTGGCACCGGGGAGCTGTTTTTT. Its protein product is CASSIDLGTGTGELFF.